One sample yielded the 30 T cell receptor beta chains listed below, sequenced in a study of shared clonotypes between healthy human individuals. It was CD45RO-negative cells, positively selected for CCR7, that made up naive CD8 cells, with terminally differentiated effector memory CD45RA+ cells excluded. Generated by immunoSEQ multiplex PCR, the TCRdb table keeps only in-frame clones and is missing some. The data contain about 550,000 clones, nearly 97% of them singletons. Sequenced sample: naive CD8+ T cells sorted from blood. These receptors all stem from a woman in her twenties or thirties in good health.

A single count supports this clone. The chain carries TRBV11-2 and TRBJ1-1, with a weak D call TRBD1 (6 bases). Looked up from germline, CDR1 is SGHAT and CDR2 is FQNNGV. V was clipped by 2 bases and J by 8 bases, with 9 bases between them. The CDR3 consists of 12 residues. CDR3 in DNA: TGTGCCAGCAGCTTAAACAGGGAAGAAGCTTTCTTT. Its protein is CASSLNREEAFF.

V usage is TRBV27 and J usage is TRBJ2-7; D not certain. The V gene lost 6 bases and the J gene lost 5 bases, with 14 bases spanning the gap. Germline V gene data show CDR1 as MNHEY and CDR2 as SMNVEV (reference sequence). The CDR3 sequence is 13 residues long. This chain's CDR3 is CASSYKFRDEQYF. The CDR3 nucleotides are TGTGCCAGCAGCTACAAATTCAGAGACGAGCAGTACTTC.

This clone appeared a single time. V usage is TRBV5-4 and J usage is TRBJ2-7, with TRBD2 matching 8 bases. The CDR3 is made up of 14 amino acids. Germline-derived CDR1 and CDR2 are SGHNT and YYREEE (reference sequence). Trimming cost V 2 bases and J 7 bases; bases outside gene matches: 8. This CDR3 reads CASSLAGVPGEQYF. The CDR3 DNA follows: TGTGCCAGCAGCTTAGCGGGAGTACCAGGGGAGCAGTACTTC.

V and J are TRBV5-6 and TRBJ2-1; 7 bases are shared with TRBD2. The V and J ends lost 4 bases and 14 bases, in that order; junction bases with no gene match: 21. Germline-derived CDR1 and CDR2 are SGHDT and YYEEEE. The CDR3 runs 16 residues. The DNA of the CDR3 is TGTGCCAGCAGCAACTTCGGAGAGGGAGGGGCTCCATGCGAGTTCTTC. This sequence encodes CASSNFGEGGAPCEFF.

This rearrangement joins TRBV10-2 to TRBJ1-1, with D perhaps TRBD1 (5 bases). CDR1 is WSHSY and CDR2 is SAAADI in the germline V gene. The length of the CDR3 is 13 residues. V lost 8 bases and J lost 1, with 11 bases in between. The CDR3 coding sequence is TGCGCCAGCTCCATGGGGGAGAACACTGAAGCTTTCTTT. This sequence encodes CASSMGENTEAFF.

On this clone itself: Distinct nucleotide sequences in the sample also encode this CDR3. The chain combines TRBV5-5 with TRBJ1-5; D not certain. The length of the CDR3 is 13 residues. V was pared by 0 bases and J by 4 bases, with 5 bases between. Germline V gene sequence: CDR1 SGHKS, CDR2 YYEKEE (reference sequence). As DNA, the CDR3 is TGTGCCAGCAGCTTGGGCGATAATCAGCCCCAGCATTTT. This translates into CASSLGDNQPQHF.

This chain joins TRBV2 and TRBJ1-1, with a tentative D call TRBD1 (5 bases). CDR1 is SNHLY, CDR2 FYNNEI, per germline. The CDR3 is made up of 15 amino acids. V lost 3 bases and J lost 0, with 11 bases in between. CDR3 sequence (DNA): TGTGCCAGCAGTGACAGGCTCAGGGTGAACACTGAAGCTTTCTTT. Translating it yields CASSDRLRVNTEAFF.

The V gene is TRBV18, the J gene TRBJ2-1, with 8 positions matching TRBD1. The ends lost 2 bases at V and 8 bases at J; junction bases unmatched: 5. The germline CDR1 and CDR2 sequences are KGHSH and LQKENI. The CDR3 sequence is 14 residues long. Written as DNA, the CDR3 is TGTGCCAGCTCACCAAGGACAGGGAATGATGAGCAGTTCTTC. Protein sequence: CASSPRTGNDEQFF.

The chain combines TRBV10-3 with TRBJ2-1; D gene unclear. The CDR3 totals 14 residues. The V end lost 2 bases, the J end lost 7 bases, and 12 bases lay between the germline ends. The germline gives CDR1 ENHRY, CDR2 SYGVKD. The CDR3 DNA reads as TGTGCCATCAGTGAGCCAGCCTCTAGTAATGAGCAGTTCTTC. This codes for CAISEPASSNEQFF.

The CDR3: CASKDRTYSNQPQHF. DNA for the CDR3: TGTGCCAGCAAGGACAGGACCTATAGCAATCAGCCCCAGCATTTT. V and J are TRBV27 and TRBJ1-5; 7 nucleotides match TRBD1. The CDR3 is 15 residues long. The germline gives CDR1 MNHEY, CDR2 SMNVEV (reference sequence). V was pared by 7 bases and J by 0 bases, with 6 bases of the junction left unmatched.

V usage is TRBV2 and J usage is TRBJ2-7; 7 bases align to TRBD1. Germline V gene data show CDR1 as SNHLY and CDR2 as FYNNEI. CDR3 length: 14 residues. The trim removed 3 bases at V and 2 bases at J, leaving 4 bases unmatched. The DNA of the CDR3 is TGTGCCAGCAGTGAGACAGGGTCCCCCTACGAGCAGTACTTC. Translation: CASSETGSPYEQYF.

V gene TRBV19 combines with J gene TRBJ2-1; D uncertain. This CDR3 has 14 amino acids. Germline V gene sequence: CDR1 LNHDA, CDR2 SQIVND (reference sequence). V was pared by 1 base and J by 9 bases, with 13 bases between. Here the CDR3 DNA reads TGTGCCAGTAGTATAGGTGGCCAGGCATCTGAGCAGTTCTTC. It translates to CASSIGGQASEQFF.

This chain connects TRBV28 to TRBJ2-5; a weak D match, TRBD2 (5 bases). V lost 5 bases and J 5 bases, leaving 15 bases between the germline ends. This CDR3 has 14 residues. CDR1 is MDHEN, CDR2 SYDVKM, per germline. CDR3: CASSPPWGAETQYF. Here the CDR3 DNA reads TGTGCCAGCAGTCCCCCCTGGGGAGCGGAGACCCAGTACTTC.

V is TRBV27 and J is TRBJ2-7, with 12 positions matching TRBD2. V was pared by 2 bases and J by 10 bases, with 9 bases of the junction left unmatched. Germline V gene sequence: CDR1 MNHEY, CDR2 SMNVEV (reference sequence). The CDR3 sequence is 15 residues long. CDR3 sequence reads: CASSLGTSGLVHQYF. The CDR3 nucleotides read TGTGCCAGCAGTTTAGGGACTAGCGGGTTGGTCCACCAGTACTTC.

V usage is TRBV29-1 and J usage is TRBJ1-1; no firm D call. Germline V lookup: CDR1 SQVTM, CDR2 ANQGSEA. V was cut by 4 bases and J by 1 base, with 7 bases left in between. The CDR3 is 12 residues long. CDR3 sequence: CSVVWQNTEAFF. The DNA of the CDR3 is TGCAGCGTTGTTTGGCAGAACACTGAAGCTTTCTTT.

The chain is built from TRBV6-5 and TRBJ1-2, with a weak D call TRBD1 (5 bases). Germline CDR1 and CDR2: MNHEY and SVGAGI. The ends were cut back, 0 bases at V and 4 bases at J, with 9 bases in the middle. There are 14 residues in the CDR3. This CDR3 is CASSYSETVYGYTF. The CDR3 DNA sequence: TGTGCCAGCAGTTACTCGGAGACAGTCTATGGCTACACCTTC.

This rearrangement joins TRBV28 to TRBJ1-1; D gene ambiguous. Germline CDR1 MDHEN, CDR2 SYDVKM. The germline V and J ends were trimmed by 3 bases and 10 bases, with 18 bases remaining between them. The length of the CDR3 is 14 residues. The CDR3 loop reads CASSFRSSAWGAFF. The CDR3 DNA is TGTGCCAGCAGTTTTAGGTCCAGCGCTTGGGGAGCTTTCTTT.

J is TRBJ2-5 and V is TRBV10-3, with 7 bases matching TRBD2. The CDR3 contains 15 residues. The V gene's germline CDR1 is ENHRY and CDR2 SYGVKD. J gave up 4 bases and V 4 bases, and 9 bases lay outside the gene matches. CDR3 nucleotides: TGTGCCATCAGTGTCGGGGGGAGGGCCCGAGAGACCCAGTACTTC. This codes for CAISVGGRARETQYF.

The chain carries TRBV4-2 and TRBJ2-7; TRBD2 aligns across 14 bases. From germline, CDR1 is LGHNA and CDR2 YNFKEQ. The V and J ends lost 0 bases and 6 bases, in that order; junction bases with no gene match: 4. This CDR3 has 16 amino acids. The CDR3 loop is CASSQEGTSGSGEQYF. The DNA for the CDR3 is TGTGCCAGCAGCCAAGAGGGGACTAGCGGGAGTGGCGAGCAGTACTTC.

Notes on this clone: One junction end does not reproduce the germline sequence, and a read error may be involved. The chain has TRBV10-3 and TRBJ2-7; unclear D gene. Germline V lookup: CDR1 ENHRY, CDR2 SYGVKD. This CDR3 has 15 amino acids. CDR3 protein: CATSPVRTDSYEQYF. The CDR3 region has the DNA TGTGCCACCAGTCCGGTCCGGACCGACTCCTACGAGCAGTACTTC.

This sequence joins TRBV9 and TRBJ2-7; D is undetermined. V was trimmed by 0 bases and J by 6 bases, leaving 10 bases between them. There are 13 residues in the CDR3. Germline V gene lookup returns CDR1 SGDLS and CDR2 YYNGEE. CDR3 in amino acids: CASSVETLGEQYF. CDR3 nucleotide sequence: TGTGCCAGCAGCGTAGAAACCCTAGGCGAGCAGTACTTC.

The J gene is TRBJ2-3, the V gene TRBV6-1; TRBD1 matches at 10 bases. The length of the CDR3 is 16 residues. V lost 4 bases to trimming and J lost 2 bases; unmatched junction nucleotides: 6. Germline V lookup: CDR1 MNHNS, CDR2 SASEGT. CDR3: CASSATDRGYTDTQYF. In nucleotides, the CDR3 is TGTGCCAGCAGTGCGACGGACAGGGGGTACACAGATACGCAGTATTTT.

The V and J genes are TRBV27 and TRBJ2-7, with TRBD2 matching over 9 bases. Germline trimming cut 6 bases from V and 5 bases from J; bases unmatched to any gene: 5. Germline values: CDR1 MNHEY, CDR2 SMNVEV (reference sequence). This CDR3 is built from 13 residues. The CDR3 spells CASSPGLANEQYF. The DNA for the CDR3 is TGTGCCAGCAGCCCCGGACTAGCGAACGAGCAGTACTTC.

This chain links TRBV28 with TRBJ2-3; D not resolved. The CDR3 extends over 15 amino acids. Trimming shortened V by 2 bases and J by 7 bases, and 16 bases separated the two germline ends. From germline, CDR1 is MDHEN and CDR2 SYDVKM. In DNA form, the CDR3 reads TGTGCCAGCAGTTTACCCCTGTCTAGTAGCAATACGCAGTATTTT. It is translated as CASSLPLSSSNTQYF.

This chain joins TRBV27 and TRBJ1-4; a weak D match, TRBD1 (6 bases). The CDR3 is made up of 20 amino acids. Trimming left V 3 bases short and J 5 bases short, with 28 bases between. Germline CDR1 is MNHEY and CDR2 is SMNVEV (reference sequence). The CDR3 region has the DNA TGTGCCAGCAGTTTTTCGGTCGAAGGGCCCGGGTCGAGGGGGAATGAAAAACTGTTTTTT. Translation gives CASSFSVEGPGSRGNEKLFF. Full variable domain (rest looked up from reference TRBV27 and TRBJ1-4): EAQVTQNPRYLITVTGKKLTVTCSQNMNHEYMSWYRQDPGLGLRQIYYSMNVEVTDKGDVPEGYKVSRKEKRNFPLILESPSPNQTSLYFCASSFSVEGPGSRGNEKLFFGSGTQLSVL.

This clone has a single count. The genes are TRBV14 and TRBJ1-2, with D possibly being TRBD1 (6 bases). The CDR3 has 17 residues. Trimming left V 0 bases short and J 4 bases short, with 18 bases between. Germline CDR1 reads SGHDN; CDR2 reads FVKESK. CDR3 in amino acids: CASSQDRGPQSPYGYTF. The DNA of the CDR3 is TGTGCCAGCAGCCAAGATCGGGGGCCACAAAGTCCCTATGGCTACACCTTC. Variable domain in full (rest from reference TRBV14 and TRBJ1-2): EAGVTQFPSHSVIEKGQTVTLRCDPISGHDNLYWYRRVMGKEIKFLLHFVKESKQDESGMPNNRFLAERTGGTYSTLKVQPAELEDSGVYFCASSQDRGPQSPYGYTFGSGTRLTVV.

With respect to this clone: The identical CDR3 is also encoded by other nucleotide sequences in the sample. CDR3 protein: CASSLGAGYEQYF. The CDR3 bases are TGCGCCAGCAGCTTGGGAGCAGGGTACGAGCAGTACTTC. The chain has TRBV5-1 and TRBJ2-7, with a possible D match to TRBD1 (5 bases). This CDR3 has 13 residues. The germline V gene has CDR1 SGHRS and CDR2 YFSETQ. The germline V and J ends were trimmed by 0 bases and 4 bases, with 8 bases remaining between them.

The rearrangement links TRBV7-9 to TRBJ1-1; no definite D call. CDR1 is SEHNR and CDR2 is FQNEAQ in the germline V gene (reference sequence). Trimming cost V 7 bases and J 0 bases, with 15 bases left between them. This CDR3 region has 15 residues. The CDR3 nucleotides are TGTGCCAGCATCCCCCCAGCTAGTCTGAACACTGAAGCTTTCTTT. Translated, it gives CASIPPASLNTEAFF.

The chain couples TRBV19 to TRBJ1-2; the D gene is possibly TRBD1 (5 bases). CDR1 is LNHDA, CDR2 SQIVND, per germline (reference sequence). This CDR3 is built from 15 residues. V was cut by 5 bases and J by 7 bases, with 20 bases left in between. CDR3 loop: CASSLTEASLTGYTF. CDR3 DNA: TGTGCCAGTAGTTTGACAGAGGCCTCGCTAACTGGCTACACCTTC.

The count of this clone is one. The chain carries TRBV10-3 and TRBJ2-1; 11 bases agree with TRBD1. Losses at the gene ends were 0 bases for V and 7 bases for J; bases not matched to a gene: 8. This CDR3 region has 17 residues. In germline, CDR1 is ENHRY, CDR2 SYGVKD. Here the CDR3 reads CAISESMGQGVVNEQFF. The CDR3 bases are TGTGCCATCAGTGAGTCTATGGGACAGGGGGTAGTAAATGAGCAGTTCTTC.